A single sample is the source of the 10 T cell receptor beta chains below, sequenced in a study of blood T cell repertoires in COVID-19. Generated by immunoSEQ multiplex PCR, the TCRdb table keeps only in-frame clones and is missing some. Counted here are a few hundred thousand clones, approximately 86% occurring once; the ten biggest clones make up around 12%. Sequencing was carried out using peripheral blood. The receptors were sampled from a woman in her seventies with COVID-19, enrolled during active disease.

The chain employs TRBV5-6 and TRBJ1-6, with 9 positions matching TRBD1. The CDR3 spans 14 residues. Per germline, CDR1 SGHDT and CDR2 YYEEEE. V shed 4 bases and J 8 bases; nucleotides not matched to a gene: 4. The CDR3 bases are TGTGCCAGCAGCCTAGACAGGGGGGATTCACCCCTCCACTTT. Amino acid sequence: CASSLDRGDSPLHF.

The V call is TRBV28, the J call TRBJ2-5; 7 nucleotides agree with TRBD1. The CDR3 is made up of 13 amino acids. CDR1 MDHEN and CDR2 SYDVKM come from the germline V gene. Trimming took 6 bases from V and 2 from J; bases not matched to a gene: 3. The CDR3 loop reads CASRQGLQETQYF. CDR3 DNA sequence: TGTGCCAGCAGACAGGGGCTACAAGAGACCCAGTACTTC.

The gene calls are TRBV7-2 and TRBJ2-5; a possible D gene is TRBD2 (6 bases). Deletions cut 3 bases from V and 2 bases from J, with 22 bases between. This CDR3 spans 18 amino acids. The germline V gene has CDR1 SGHTA and CDR2 FQGNSA. CDR3 amino acids: CASSFAGRGAPAQETQYF. CDR3 nucleotides: TGTGCCAGCAGCTTCGCCGGGAGAGGGGCGCCAGCGCAAGAGACCCAGTACTTC. The full variable domain, completed using reference TRBV7-2 and TRBJ2-5, is GAGVSQSPSNKVTEKGKDVELRCDPISGHTALYWYRQSLGQGLEFLIYFQGNSAPDKSGLPSDRFSAERTGGSVSTLTIQRTQQEDSAVYLCASSFAGRGAPAQETQYFGPGTRLLVL.

The V gene is TRBV29-1, the J gene TRBJ2-1; maybe TRBD2 (6 bases). Germline-derived CDR1 and CDR2 are SQVTM and ANQGSEA. The CDR3 is 14 amino acids. The germline V and J ends were trimmed by 0 bases and 6 bases, with 12 bases remaining between them. The CDR3 DNA reads as TGCAGCGTTGAAGATGAAGCGGGTCCCAATGAGCAGTTCTTC. Translating gives CSVEDEAGPNEQFF.

This sequence joins TRBV3-1 (or the pseudogene TRBV3-2) and TRBJ2-7; D is unresolved. Trimming stripped 4 bases from V and 4 bases from J, with 5 bases between. Germline V gene data show CDR1 as LGHDT and CDR2 as YNNKEL (reference sequence). The length of the CDR3 is 11 residues. CDR3: CASSRAYEQYF. CDR3 coding DNA: TGTGCCAGCAGCCGGGCATACGAGCAGTACTTC.

The chain employs TRBV6-1 and TRBJ1-5, with TRBD1 identical over 8 bases. This CDR3 comprises 17 residues. CDR1 is MNHNS and CDR2 is SASEGT in the germline V gene. Trimming cost V 4 bases and J 0 bases; bases outside gene matches: 8. CDR3: CASSAFETGASNQPQHF. The CDR3 nucleotides read TGTGCCAGCAGTGCCTTCGAGACAGGGGCTAGCAATCAGCCCCAGCATTTT.

CDR3: CASSQVDRDYNEQFF. As DNA, the CDR3 is TGTGCCAGCAGCCAAGTGGACAGGGATTACAATGAGCAGTTCTTC. The chain joins TRBV4-2 to TRBJ2-1, with 8 positions matching TRBD1. Germline loops: CDR1 LGHNA, CDR2 YNFKEQ. This CDR3 has 15 amino acids. Trimming at V came to 1 base and at J to 4 bases, leaving 3 bases not matched to a gene.

The chain recombines TRBV5-6 with TRBJ2-7; 8 bases map to TRBD2. CDR1 and CDR2 (germline): SGHDT, YYEEEE. The CDR3 length is 17 residues. V was clipped by 0 bases and J by 0 bases; unmatched bases: 8. CDR3 in DNA: TGTGCCAGCAGCTTGGGCGGGAGGAGATCCTCCTCCTACGAGCAGTACTTC. Amino acid sequence: CASSLGGRRSSSYEQYF.

J is TRBJ1-1 and V is TRBV27; 10 nucleotides match TRBD1. Germline values: CDR1 MNHEY, CDR2 SMNVEV (reference sequence). The V and J ends lost 4 bases and 5 bases, in that order; junction bases with no gene match: 13. The CDR3 has 17 residues. The CDR3 DNA follows: TGTGCCAGCAGTTCCATACGCTCCGGGACAGGGGAAACTGAAGCTTTCTTT. Encoded protein: CASSSIRSGTGETEAFF.

The chain carries TRBV28 and TRBJ1-3; 11 bases fit TRBD1. The CDR3 runs to 17 residues. After removal of 5 bases from V and 3 bases from J, the junction contained 9 bases not matched to a gene. CDR1 MDHEN and CDR2 SYDVKM come from the germline V gene. The CDR3 sequence is CASSDRGQGARGNTIYF. In DNA, the CDR3 is TGTGCCAGCAGTGATAGAGGACAGGGGGCGCGTGGAAACACCATATATTTT.